This TCR beta chain is drawn from a study of CD8+ T cells in alopecia areata. Points from the study as a whole: When scalp samples are sequenced, resident alphabeta T cells of normal skin are also captured.

The CDR3 is 14 residues long. The V end was cut by 0 bases, the J end by 1 base, with 7 bases between. CDR1 and CDR2 from the germline V gene are ENHRY and SYGVKD. cDNA serving as the sequencing template came from extracted, reverse transcribed RNA. Only in-frame clones appear in the TCRdb table, and some are missing; sequencing was by immunoSEQ multiplex PCR. Of about 120,000 clones in the sample, under 40% are singletons; the top ten hold 2.5% to 3.5%. In its sample, this clone was seen once. Antigen specificity is unknown. The authors sorted CD4+ and CD8+ T cells from PBMCs. The clonotype comes from a human donor with alopecia areata. The source material was CD4+ T cells sorted from blood. The chain has TRBV10-3 and TRBJ2-7; D possibly corresponds to TRBD1 (6 bases). CDR3 loop: CAISESQGSYEQYF. The CDR3 DNA follows: TGTGCCATCAGTGAGTCACAGGGATCCTACGAGCAGTACTTC.